This T cell receptor (beta chain) was sequenced during a study of blood T cell repertoires in COVID-19. Study-wide context: Material from acute and convalescent COVID-19 was sourced from the United States, Italy and Spain.

Original handling: Amplifying reference gene primers gave estimates of nucleated cell counts. Clones were sequenced by immunoSEQ multiplex PCR, and TCRdb holds only the in-frame ones, with some missing. V and J calls and clone size follow that table, whereas D and trimming were derived from the DNA. The table has about 75,000 clones, around 80% seen once. What was sequenced was peripheral blood. The clonotype comes from a woman between 50 and 59 years old with acute or convalescent COVID-19.

CDR3 sequence reads: CASSIRLGQFSYEQYF. In nucleotides, the CDR3 is TGCGCCAGCAGCATCCGCTTGGGACAGTTCTCCTACGAGCAGTACTTC. This chain links TRBV5-1 with TRBJ2-7; TRBD1 aligns across 7 bases. Germline values: CDR1 SGHRS, CDR2 YFSETQ. This CDR3 region has 16 residues. V dropped 4 bases and J dropped 0; count of bases not matched to a gene: 10.